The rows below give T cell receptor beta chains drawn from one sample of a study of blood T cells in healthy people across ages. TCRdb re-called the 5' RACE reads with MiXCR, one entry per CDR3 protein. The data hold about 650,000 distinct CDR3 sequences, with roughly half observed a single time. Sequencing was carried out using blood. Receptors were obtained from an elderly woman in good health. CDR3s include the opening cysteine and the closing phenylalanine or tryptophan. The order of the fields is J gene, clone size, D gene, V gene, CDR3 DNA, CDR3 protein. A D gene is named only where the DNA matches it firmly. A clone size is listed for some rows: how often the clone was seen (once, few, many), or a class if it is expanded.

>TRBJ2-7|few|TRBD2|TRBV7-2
TGTGCCAGCAGCTTAGGTCCTAGCGGGGACTACGAGCAGTACTTC
CASSLGPSGDYEQYF
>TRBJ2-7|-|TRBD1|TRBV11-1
TGTGCCAGCAGCCGCAACAGACAGGGACACTACGAGCAGTACTTC
CASSRNRQGHYEQYF
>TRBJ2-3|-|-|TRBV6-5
TGTGCCAGCAGTTATTACCGCACAGATACGCAGTATTTT
CASSYYRTDTQYF
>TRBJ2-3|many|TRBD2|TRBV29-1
TGCAGCGCCCGCCCGACTAGCGCGGGGGCAGATACGCAGTATTTT
CSARPTSAGADTQYF
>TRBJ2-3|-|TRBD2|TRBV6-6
TGTGCCAGCAGTTATCTAGCGGTAACTAGCACAGATACGCAGTATTTT
CASSYLAVTSTDTQYF
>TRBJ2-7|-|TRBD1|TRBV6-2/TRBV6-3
TGTGCCAGCAGTTATCGACAGGGTGGGGACTACGAGCAGTACTTC
CASSYRQGGDYEQYF
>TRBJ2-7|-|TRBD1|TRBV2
TGTGCCAGCAGTAGGACAGGGAGCTCCGACGAGCAGTACTTC
CASSRTGSSDEQYF
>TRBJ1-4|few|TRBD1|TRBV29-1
TGCAGCGTTTCCGGGACAGACATAGGTGAAAAACTGTTTTTT
CSVSGTDIGEKLFF
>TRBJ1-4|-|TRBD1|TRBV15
TGTGCCACCAGCAGGGCGGGACAGGGGAGCCCTAATGAAAAACTGTTTTTT
CATSRAGQGSPNEKLFF
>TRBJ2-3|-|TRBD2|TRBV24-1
TGTGCCACCAGTGACCTCCCGAAGCGGGGGGCATCAGATACGCAGTATTTT
CATSDLPKRGASDTQYF
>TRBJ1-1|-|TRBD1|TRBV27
TGTGCCAGCAGTCCCCGGACAGGGGAAAAGGCTGAAGCTTTCTTT
CASSPRTGEKAEAFF
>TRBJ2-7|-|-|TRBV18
TGTGCCAGCTCACAGATGGACGGATCCTACGAGCAGTACTTC
CASSQMDGSYEQYF
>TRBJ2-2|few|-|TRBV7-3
TGTGCCAGCAGCCCCATGCCTTCCACCGGGGAGCTGTTTTTT
CASSPMPSTGELFF
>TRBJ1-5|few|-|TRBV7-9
TGTGCCAGCAGCTCTGCCTGGGAGGGCCAGCCCCAGCATTTT
CASSSAWEGQPQHF
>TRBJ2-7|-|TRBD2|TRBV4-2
TGTGCCAGCAGCCTCATAGCGGGGGGAGACTACGAGCAGTACTTC
CASSLIAGGDYEQYF
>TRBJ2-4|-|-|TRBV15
TGTGCCACCAGCAGAGCAGTAGGCATTCAGTACTTC
CATSRAVGIQYF
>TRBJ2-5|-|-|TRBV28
TGTGCCTCAAAATCGAGGGCGCGGGAGACCCAGTACTTC
CASKSRARETQYF
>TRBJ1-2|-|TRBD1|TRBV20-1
TGCAGTGCTACCGGGACAGTTAACTATGGCTACACCTTC
CSATGTVNYGYTF
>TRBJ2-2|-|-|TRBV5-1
TGCGCCAGCAGCTTGACGGGGCTAGCGAACACCGGGGAGCTGTTTTTT
CASSLTGLANTGELFF
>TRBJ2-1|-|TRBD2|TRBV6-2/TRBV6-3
TGTGCCACCCTTGGAGCGGGAGGGCCCTGCGAGCAGTTCTTC
CATLGAGGPCEQFF
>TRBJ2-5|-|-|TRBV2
TGTGCCAGCAGAGAAGACAGATTTGGCCAAGAGACCCAGTACTTC
CASREDRFGQETQYF
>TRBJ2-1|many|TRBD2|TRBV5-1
TGCGCCAGCAGCTTCACAGCGGGGGCAAACAATGAGCAGTTCTTC
CASSFTAGANNEQFF
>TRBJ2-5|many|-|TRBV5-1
TGCGCCAGCAGCTTATTGGGTCCGGAGACCCAGTACTTC
CASSLLGPETQYF
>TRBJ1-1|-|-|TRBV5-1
TGCGCCAGCAGCTTGGACGGAGCGAAGAACACTGAAGCTTTCTTT
CASSLDGAKNTEAFF
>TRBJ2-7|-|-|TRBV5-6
TGTGCCAGCAGCTACGGGACGAACTACGAGCAGTACTTC
CASSYGTNYEQYF
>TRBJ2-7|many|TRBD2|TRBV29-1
TGCAGCGTTTCTATCGGTCTGTGGGGGGGCGAGCAGTACTTC
CSVSIGLWGGEQYF
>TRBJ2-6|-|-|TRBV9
TGTGCCAGCAGTGTGGAGGACGGCATTTCTGGGGCCAACGTCCTGACTTTC
CASSVEDGISGANVLTF
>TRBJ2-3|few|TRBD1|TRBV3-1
TGTGCCAGCAGCCAAAACAGGGGTAAGGCAGATACGCAGTATTTT
CASSQNRGKADTQYF
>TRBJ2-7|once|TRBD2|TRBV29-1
TGCAGCGTTGAACTAGCGGGAGTGGGATACGAGCAGTACTTC
CSVELAGVGYEQYF
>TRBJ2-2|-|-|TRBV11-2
TGTGCCAGCAGCTTAGATGGGCAGAGCGTCACCGGGGAGCTGTTTTTT
CASSLDGQSVTGELFF
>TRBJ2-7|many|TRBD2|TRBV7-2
TGTGCCAGCAGCCCTAGCGGGAGATCTTACGAGCAGTACTTC
CASSPSGRSYEQYF
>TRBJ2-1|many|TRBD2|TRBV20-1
TGCAGTGCCAAGCGGGGGTTCGATGAGCAGTTCTTC
CSAKRGFDEQFF
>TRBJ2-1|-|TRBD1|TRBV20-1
TGCAGTGCTAGATTTCAGGGGACAGGGCATAGTTATGAGCAGTTCTTC
CSARFQGTGHSYEQFF
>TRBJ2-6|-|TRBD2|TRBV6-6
TGTGCCAGCAGTCGGGGGGTAACCTCTGGGGCCAACGTCCTGACTTTC
CASSRGVTSGANVLTF
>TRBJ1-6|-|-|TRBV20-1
TGCAGTGCTAGTGGCGGTTGGGGAAGGGTGGAGAATTCACCCCTCCACTTT
CSASGGWGRVENSPLHF
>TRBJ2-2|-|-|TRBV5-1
TGCGCCAGCAGCTTGGGTCTGGGAAGTAACACCGGGGAGCTGTTTTTT
CASSLGLGSNTGELFF
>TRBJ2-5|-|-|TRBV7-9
TGTGCCAGCAGCCCGGGTGGGGGCGGTTGGACCCAGTACTTC
CASSPGGGGWTQYF
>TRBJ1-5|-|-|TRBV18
TGTGCCAGCTCACCGGGGGAGGGCAGTCGACAGCCCCAGCATTTT
CASSPGEGSRQPQHF
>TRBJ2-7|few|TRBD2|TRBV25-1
TGTGCCAGCAGGGAACCGGGACTAGCGGACGAGCAGTACTTC
CASREPGLADEQYF
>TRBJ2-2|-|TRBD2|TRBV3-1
TGTGCCAGCAGCCAACCTGCCAGCGGGAGCGTCGGGGAGCTGTTTTTT
CASSQPASGSVGELFF
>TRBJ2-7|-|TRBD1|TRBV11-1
TGTGCCAGCAGCTTACAGGGGGCCCAGAACTACGAGCAGTACTTC
CASSLQGAQNYEQYF
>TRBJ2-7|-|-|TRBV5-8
TGTGCCAGCAGCTTCCAAGCCTACGAGCAGTACTTC
CASSFQAYEQYF
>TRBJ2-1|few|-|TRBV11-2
TGTGCCAGCAGCTGGGGGAGGCCCCAAAGGGCCAATGAGCAGTTCTTC
CASSWGRPQRANEQFF
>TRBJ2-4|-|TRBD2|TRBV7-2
TGTGCCAGCAGCCCCTGGGGAGGGGCCAAAAACATTCAGTACTTC
CASSPWGGAKNIQYF